The next 30 T cell receptor beta chains were all read from a single sample in a study of OX40 agonist ivuxolimab in advanced cancers. Using immunoSEQ multiplex PCR, the repertoire was profiled, and TCRdb retains in-frame clones only, with some absent. The table lists several thousand clones, approximately 94% of them singletons, with roughly an eighth in the top ten. This specimen consisted of CD4+ or CD8+ T cells sorted from blood, obtained in a trial of the OX40 agonist ivuxolimab. These receptors originate from an adult with an advanced solid tumor such as melanoma, head and neck, liver or kidney cancer.

This clone was counted a few times. The chain carries TRBV5-1 and TRBJ2-5; TRBD2 matches at 8 bases. The CDR3 extends over 14 amino acids. Germline-derived CDR1 and CDR2 are SGHRS and YFSETQ. V shed 0 bases, J shed 4 bases, and the junction held 2 bases outside the gene matches. The CDR3 region is CASSLAGGRETQYF. The CDR3 coding sequence is TGCGCCAGCAGCTTGGCGGGGGGGCGAGAGACCCAGTACTTC.

The chain employs TRBV28 and TRBJ1-2; 7 nucleotides line up with TRBD1. Trimming at V came to 5 bases and at J to 3 bases, leaving 3 bases not matched to a gene. The CDR3 has 13 amino acids. Germline values: CDR1 MDHEN, CDR2 SYDVKM. CDR3 amino acids: CASSDGTDYGYTF. CDR3 bases: TGTGCCAGCAGTGACGGGACAGACTATGGCTACACCTTC.

The genes are TRBV7-9 and TRBJ2-7; 14 bases line up with TRBD2. This CDR3 spans 15 amino acids. Germline CDR1 SEHNR, CDR2 FQNEAQ (reference sequence). Unmatched junction bases numbered 7, after V lost 5 bases and J lost 7 bases. The CDR3 spells CASSAGLAGVWEQYF. CDR3 DNA: TGTGCCAGCAGCGCGGGACTAGCGGGAGTATGGGAGCAGTACTTC.

This chain connects TRBV21-1 to TRBJ1-4; no check of the table's D call, TRBD1, against the DNA was made. TRBV21-1 is a listed pseudogene. This CDR3 contains 14 residues. In DNA, the CDR3 is TGTGCCAGCCTCGACGGGACAGGGGAGGAAAAACTGTTTTTT. It encodes CASLDGTGEEKLFF.

J is TRBJ2-5 and V is TRBV7-9; D unclear. Germline V gene lookup returns CDR1 SEHNR and CDR2 FQNEAQ (reference sequence). There are 13 residues in the CDR3. The ends were cut back, 6 bases at V and 4 bases at J, with 12 bases in the middle. The CDR3: CASSQNPGETQYF. The CDR3 coding sequence is TGTGCCAGCAGTCAAAATCCGGGAGAGACCCAGTACTTC.

The rearrangement uses TRBV18 and TRBJ2-7, with D possibly matching TRBD1 (6 bases). Germline CDR1 KGHSH, CDR2 LQKENI. Trimming shortened V by 5 bases and J by 3 bases, and 11 bases separated the two germline ends. The CDR3 has 13 amino acids. The CDR3 nucleotides are TGTGCCAGCTCATTCCCAGGGGTCTACGAGCAGTACTTC. Protein: CASSFPGVYEQYF.

The rearrangement uses TRBV18 and TRBJ2-2; tentative D call: TRBD1 (5 bases). The CDR3 totals 16 residues. Germline CDR1 reads KGHSH; CDR2 reads LQKENI. V dropped 3 bases and J dropped 0 bases, with 11 bases sitting between them. As DNA, the CDR3 is TGTGCCAGCTCACCGGGTGGGGCGACGAACACCGGGGAGCTGTTTTTT. This sequence encodes CASSPGGATNTGELFF.

This clone was seen only once. This chain connects TRBV5-1 to TRBJ2-3; 15 nucleotides line up with TRBD2. The CDR3 is made up of 15 amino acids. Trimming took 7 bases from V and 6 from J; bases not matched to a gene: 6. Germline CDR1 SGHRS, CDR2 YFSETQ. CDR3 in DNA: TGCGCCAGCCGAGGGACTAGCGGGAGGTTGGATACGCAGTATTTT. This codes for CASRGTSGRLDTQYF.

V and J are TRBV30 and TRBJ2-5; possibly TRBD2 for D (6 bases). Germline V lookup: CDR1 GTSNPN, CDR2 SVGIG (reference sequence). The CDR3 is 17 residues long. Trimming left V 0 bases short and J 0 bases short, with 17 bases between. In DNA, the CDR3 is TGTGCCTGGAGTGTGGGGACTTCCAAGAGGTACCAAGAGACCCAGTACTTC. Protein: CAWSVGTSKRYQETQYF.

This clone was detected once. The rearrangement uses TRBV18 and TRBJ1-6; D is unresolved. The CDR3 contains 16 residues. Germline loops: CDR1 KGHSH, CDR2 LQKENI. The V gene lost 1 base and the J gene lost 7 bases, with 14 bases spanning the gap. The CDR3, as DNA: TGTGCCAGCTCACCACTTGGGGAAACGGGGAATTCACCCCTCCACTTT. Encoded protein: CASSPLGETGNSPLHF.

Only one count was recorded for this clone. The J gene is TRBJ2-2, the V gene TRBV12-5; D is perhaps TRBD1 (5 bases). Deletions cut 6 bases from V and 5 bases from J, with 16 bases between. The CDR3 extends over 15 amino acids. Germline values: CDR1 LGHNT, CDR2 FRNRAP. The CDR3 reads CASGSTVSRTGELFF. The CDR3 nucleotides read TGTGCTAGTGGATCGACAGTATCCCGGACCGGGGAGCTGTTTTTT.

This clone occurred once. V and J are TRBV10-3 and TRBJ2-1, with 9 bases matching TRBD2. V was pared by 8 bases and J by 4 bases, with 9 bases of the junction left unmatched. The V gene's germline CDR1 is ENHRY and CDR2 SYGVKD. The CDR3 consists of 15 residues. Here the CDR3 reads CAIGTTSGVYNEQFF. The CDR3 DNA reads as TGTGCCATCGGAACGACTAGCGGAGTGTACAATGAGCAGTTCTTC.

Here the CDR3 reads CAIRGTSGSSYEQYF. The CDR3 bases are TGTGCCATCAGAGGGACTAGCGGGAGTTCGTACGAGCAGTACTTC. The chain carries TRBV10-3 and TRBJ2-7; 14 bases match TRBD2. CDR1 ENHRY and CDR2 SYGVKD come from the germline V gene. With V trimmed by 6 bases and J by 4 bases, 5 bases remained unmatched. The CDR3 is 15 amino acids.

CDR3 coding DNA: TGTGCCAGCAGCAACCGGGATGCTAGCACAGATACGCAGTATTTT. This encodes CASSNRDASTDTQYF. The chain employs TRBV7-8 and TRBJ2-3; TRBD2 is a possible D gene (5 bases). Germline CDR1 reads SGHVS; CDR2 reads FQNEAQ. The CDR3 is 15 residues long. V lost 5 bases to trimming and J lost 0 bases, with 12 bases between them.

The chain joins TRBV29-1 to TRBJ1-4; D gene uncertain. V was trimmed by 4 bases and J by 7 bases, leaving 10 bases between them. The CDR3 has 12 amino acids. Germline V lookup: CDR1 SQVTM, CDR2 ANQGSEA. The CDR3 sequence: CSVVFSGEKLFF. CDR3 DNA sequence: TGCAGCGTTGTATTCTCAGGTGAAAAACTGTTTTTT.

This clone occurred once. The chain joins TRBV20-1 to TRBJ2-1; D is undetermined. From germline, CDR1 is DFQATT and CDR2 SNEGSKA (reference sequence). The CDR3 spans 11 residues. V was trimmed by 6 bases and J by 10 bases, leaving 13 bases between them. The CDR3 DNA is TGCAGTGCCAGGCTAGATTACGAGCAGTTCTTC. Translating it yields CSARLDYEQFF.

The chain employs TRBV2 and TRBJ1-1; D ambiguous. Trimming took 6 bases from V and 2 from J, leaving 10 bases between them. Germline CDR1 and CDR2: SNHLY and FYNNEI. This CDR3 has 13 residues. The CDR3 here is CASRGERNTEAFF. In nucleotides, the CDR3 is TGTGCCAGCAGGGGTGAGAGAAACACTGAAGCTTTCTTT.

V and J are TRBV11-2 and TRBJ2-4; D may be TRBD1 (5 bases). V was trimmed by 0 bases and J by 6 bases, leaving 9 bases between them. The germline V gene has CDR1 SGHAT and CDR2 FQNNGV. The CDR3 covers 14 residues. Here the CDR3 reads CASSLEIRANIQYF. CDR3 in DNA: TGTGCCAGCAGCTTAGAGATCAGGGCAAACATTCAGTACTTC.

This sequence joins TRBV28 and TRBJ2-7, with TRBD1 as a possible D gene (7 bases). CDR3 length equals 13 residues. Looked up from germline, CDR1 is MDHEN and CDR2 is SYDVKM. Between the trimmed V and J ends, which lost 6 bases and 5 bases, there was a span of 14 bases. The CDR3 sequence: CASRNSGGNEQYF. The CDR3, as DNA: TGTGCCAGCAGGAATTCAGGGGGGAACGAGCAGTACTTC.

This sequence joins TRBV21-1 and TRBJ2-3; TRBD2 reflects the table's D call only, with no check against the DNA. TRBV21-1 is recorded as a pseudogene. CDR3 length equals 17 residues. The CDR3 sequence is CASSFSPPDSRVNTQYF. In DNA form, the CDR3 reads TGTGCCAGCAGCTTCTCGCCCCCTGACTCACGTGTTAATACGCAGTATTTT.

V is TRBV18 and J is TRBJ2-3, with unresolved D. The V gene lost 1 base and the J gene lost 7 bases, with 9 bases spanning the gap. The CDR3 extends over 13 amino acids. The germline CDR1 and CDR2 sequences are KGHSH and LQKENI. CDR3 region: CASSPRSDNTQYF. CDR3 coding DNA: TGTGCCAGCTCACCACGGTCAGATAATACGCAGTATTTT.

The genes are TRBV1 and TRBJ2-3; TRBD2 is the table's D call and was not checked against the DNA. TRBV1 has pseudogene status. The CDR3 runs 17 residues. The CDR3 DNA reads as TGCACCAGCAGCCAAGATAGGCTAGCGGACTACACAGATACGCAGTATTTT. Translation gives CTSSQDRLADYTDTQYF.

The chain carries TRBV18 and TRBJ1-2; TRBD1 matches at 7 bases. The CDR3 runs to 14 residues. J gave up 7 bases and V 2 bases, and 7 bases lay outside the gene matches. Per germline, CDR1 KGHSH and CDR2 LQKENI. In DNA, the CDR3 is TGTGCCAGCTCACCATCTATGGGACAGTCTGGCTACACCTTC. Protein: CASSPSMGQSGYTF.

V usage is TRBV27 and J usage is TRBJ1-6; D might be TRBD1 (5 bases). V was cut by 6 bases and J by 8 bases, with 14 bases left in between. Germline CDR1 is MNHEY and CDR2 is SMNVEV (reference sequence). There are 14 residues in the CDR3. The DNA for the CDR3 is TGTGCCAGCAGCCCGCGGGGCTGGGATTCACCCCTCCACTTT. The encoded protein is CASSPRGWDSPLHF.

The chain is built from TRBV28 and TRBJ1-1, with TRBD1 as a possible D gene (5 bases). Germline assignment: CDR1 MDHEN and CDR2 SYDVKM. The CDR3 loop spans 13 amino acids. V dropped 2 bases and J dropped 11 bases, with 15 bases sitting between them. CDR3 amino acids: CASSLGTFSLAFF. The CDR3 region has the DNA TGTGCCAGCAGTTTAGGGACCTTCTCGTTGGCTTTCTTT.

The chain links TRBV4-1 to TRBJ2-2; 9 bases match TRBD1. The V segment lost 6 bases and the J segment 4 bases; nucleotides outside the gene matches: 6. The CDR3 is 15 amino acids. The V gene's germline CDR1 is MGHRA and CDR2 YSYEKL. As DNA, the CDR3 is TGCGCCAGCAGAAACAGGGGGCGAGGCACCGGGGAGCTGTTTTTT. This translates into CASRNRGRGTGELFF.

This rearrangement joins TRBV27 to TRBJ1-1; D is unclear. Germline V gene lookup returns CDR1 MNHEY and CDR2 SMNVEV (reference sequence). The CDR3 spans 11 residues. V lost 7 bases and J 1 base, leaving 4 bases between the germline ends. The chain's CDR3 is CASKGNTEAFF. Here the CDR3 DNA reads TGTGCCAGCAAGGGGAACACTGAAGCTTTCTTT.

The chain couples TRBV30 to TRBJ2-7; D is tentatively TRBD1 or TRBD2 (6 bases each). V was clipped by 4 bases and J by 4 bases, with 11 bases between them. Germline V CDR1 and CDR2: GTSNPN, SVGIG (reference sequence). The CDR3 spans 12 residues. CDR3 in amino acids: CAWNRGDYEQYF. CDR3 in DNA: TGTGCCTGGAATAGGGGGGATTACGAGCAGTACTTC. Full variable domain (outside the CDR3, taken from reference TRBV30 and TRBJ2-7): SQTIHQWPATLVQPVGSPLSLECTVEGTSNPNLYWYRQAAGRGLQLLFYSVGIGQISSEVPQNLSASRPQDRQFILSSKKLLLSDSGFYLCAWNRGDYEQYFGPGTRLTVT.

The gene calls are TRBV28 and TRBJ2-6, with D unresolved. The CDR3 runs to 15 residues. Germline CDR1 is MDHEN and CDR2 is SYDVKM. The ends were cut back, 5 bases at V and 0 bases at J, with 8 bases in the middle. The CDR3 loop is CASSPHTSGANVLTF. As DNA, the CDR3 is TGTGCCAGCAGTCCCCACACCTCTGGGGCCAACGTCCTGACTTTC. The variable domain in full, completed from reference TRBV28 and TRBJ2-6, reads DVKVTQSSRYLVKRTGEKVFLECVQDMDHENMFWYRQDPGLGLRLIYFSYDVKMKEKGDIPEGYSVSREKKERFSLILESASTNQTSMYLCASSPHTSGANVLTFGAGSRLTVL.

CDR3 region: CASSFHVGITNEQFF. The CDR3 nucleotides are TGTGCCAGCAGCTTTCATGTAGGGATAACGAATGAGCAGTTCTTC. The V gene is TRBV7-2, the J gene TRBJ2-1; D is ambiguous. Trimming stripped 3 bases from V and 7 bases from J, with 16 bases between. This CDR3 has 15 residues. The germline CDR1 and CDR2 sequences are SGHTA and FQGNSA.